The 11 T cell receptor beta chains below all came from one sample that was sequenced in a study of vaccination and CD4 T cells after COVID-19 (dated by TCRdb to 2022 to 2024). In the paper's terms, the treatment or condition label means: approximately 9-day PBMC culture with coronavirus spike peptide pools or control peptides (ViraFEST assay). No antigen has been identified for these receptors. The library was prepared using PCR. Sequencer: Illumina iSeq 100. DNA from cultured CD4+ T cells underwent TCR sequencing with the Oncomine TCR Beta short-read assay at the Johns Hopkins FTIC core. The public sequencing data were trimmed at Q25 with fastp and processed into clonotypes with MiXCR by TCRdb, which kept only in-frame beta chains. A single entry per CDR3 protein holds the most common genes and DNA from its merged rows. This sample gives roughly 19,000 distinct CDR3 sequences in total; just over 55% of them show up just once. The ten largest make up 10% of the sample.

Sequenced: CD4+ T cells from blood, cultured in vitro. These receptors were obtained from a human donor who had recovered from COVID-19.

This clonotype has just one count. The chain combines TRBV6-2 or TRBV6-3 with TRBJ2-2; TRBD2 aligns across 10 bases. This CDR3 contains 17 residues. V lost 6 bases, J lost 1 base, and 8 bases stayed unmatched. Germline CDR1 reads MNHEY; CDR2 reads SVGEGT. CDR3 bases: TGTGCCAGCAGACCCTCTAGCGGGGGATTGAACACCGGGGAGCTGTTTTTT. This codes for CASRPSSGGLNTGELFF.

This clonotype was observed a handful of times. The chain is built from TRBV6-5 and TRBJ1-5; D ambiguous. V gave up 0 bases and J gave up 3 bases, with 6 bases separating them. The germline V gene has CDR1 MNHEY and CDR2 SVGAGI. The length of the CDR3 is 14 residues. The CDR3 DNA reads TGTGCCAGCAGTTACTCAGGGATCAATCAGCCCCAGCATTTT. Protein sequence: CASSYSGINQPQHF.

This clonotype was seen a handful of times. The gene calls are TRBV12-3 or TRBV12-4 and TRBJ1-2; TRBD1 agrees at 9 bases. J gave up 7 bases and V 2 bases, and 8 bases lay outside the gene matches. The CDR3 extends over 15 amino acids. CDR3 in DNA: TGTGCCAGCAGTTTAACCTCACAGGGGGCGATTGGCTACACCTTC. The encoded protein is CASSLTSQGAIGYTF.

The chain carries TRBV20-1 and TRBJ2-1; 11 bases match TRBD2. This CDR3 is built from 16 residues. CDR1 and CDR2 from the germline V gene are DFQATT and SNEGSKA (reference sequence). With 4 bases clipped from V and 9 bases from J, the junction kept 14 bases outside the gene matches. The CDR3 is CSATVLAGEGSGEQFF. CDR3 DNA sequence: TGCAGTGCTACAGTACTAGCGGGAGAGGGATCGGGTGAGCAGTTCTTC.

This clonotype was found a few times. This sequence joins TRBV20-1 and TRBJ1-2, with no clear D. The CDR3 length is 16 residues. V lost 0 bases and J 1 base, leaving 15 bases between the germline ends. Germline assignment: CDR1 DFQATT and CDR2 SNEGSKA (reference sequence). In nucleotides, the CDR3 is TGCAGTGCTAGAGATTCGGCACAGAGGGTTAACTATGGCTACACCTTC. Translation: CSARDSAQRVNYGYTF.

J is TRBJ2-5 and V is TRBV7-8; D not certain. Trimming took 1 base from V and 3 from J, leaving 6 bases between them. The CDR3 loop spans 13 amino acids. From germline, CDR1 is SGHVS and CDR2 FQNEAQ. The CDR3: CASSLGAEETQYF. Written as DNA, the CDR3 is TGTGCCAGCAGCTTAGGGGCAGAAGAGACCCAGTACTTC. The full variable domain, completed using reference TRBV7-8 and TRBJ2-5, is GAGVSQSPRYKVAKRGQDVALRCDPISGHVSLFWYQQALGQGPEFLTYFQNEAQLDKSGLPSDRFFAERPEGSVSTLKIQRTQQEDSAVYLCASSLGAEETQYFGPGTRLLVL.

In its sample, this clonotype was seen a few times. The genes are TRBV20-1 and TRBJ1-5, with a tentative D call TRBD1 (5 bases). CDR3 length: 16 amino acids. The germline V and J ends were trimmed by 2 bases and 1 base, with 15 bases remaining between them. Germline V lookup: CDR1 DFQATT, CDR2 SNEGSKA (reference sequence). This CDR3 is CSARSGRGGSNQPQHF. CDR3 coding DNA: TGCAGTGCTAGATCGGGGAGGGGAGGCAGCAATCAGCCCCAGCATTTT.

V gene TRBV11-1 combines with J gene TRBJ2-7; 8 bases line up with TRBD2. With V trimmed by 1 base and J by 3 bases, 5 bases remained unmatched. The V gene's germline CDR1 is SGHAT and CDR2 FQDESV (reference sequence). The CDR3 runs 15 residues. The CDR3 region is CASSLVGSGNYEQYF. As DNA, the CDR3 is TGTGCCAGCAGCTTAGTTGGTAGCGGGAACTACGAGCAGTACTTC.

CDR3 sequence reads: CSAEGSWKETQYF. DNA of the CDR3: TGCAGTGCGGAAGGGAGTTGGAAAGAGACCCAGTACTTC. The chain has TRBV20-1 and TRBJ2-5, with D maybe TRBD2 (5 bases). Trimming cost V 6 bases and J 3 bases, with 14 bases left between them. Germline CDR1 DFQATT, CDR2 SNEGSKA (reference sequence). There are 13 residues in the CDR3.

The CDR3 reads CASSLGEIRADTQYF. The CDR3 nucleotides are TGTGCCAGCAGCTTGGGGGAGATACGCGCAGATACGCAGTATTTT. The J gene is TRBJ2-3, the V gene TRBV7-9; D may correspond to TRBD1 or TRBD2 (5 bases each). CDR3 size: 15 residues. CDR1 is SEHNR, CDR2 FQNEAQ, per germline (reference sequence). The germline V and J ends were trimmed by 3 bases and 4 bases, with 14 bases remaining between them.

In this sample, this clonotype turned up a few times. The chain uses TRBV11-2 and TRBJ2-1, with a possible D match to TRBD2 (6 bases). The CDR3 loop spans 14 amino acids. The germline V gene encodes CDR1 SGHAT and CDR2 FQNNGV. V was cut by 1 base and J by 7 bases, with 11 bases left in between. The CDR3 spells CASSLAGVRNEQFF. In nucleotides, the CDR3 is TGTGCCAGCAGCTTAGCGGGAGTTAGGAATGAGCAGTTCTTC.